This T cell receptor beta chain emerged from a study of blood T cells in healthy people across ages. With respect to this clonotype: Its antigen is not known.

Overall study findings and caveats: Roughly linearly, TCR beta diversity per million T cells fell as age increased. Aged donors had fewer naive CD4+ cells and lower diversity than long-lived donors.

Primed by a sample-barcoded 5' primer and a J-beta primer mix, a second PCR proceeded for about 7 to 11 cycles. A template-switch adaptor with 12 random nucleotides tagged each cDNA molecule. Per-sample output comprised a minimum of 2.5 million paired-end reads containing CDR3. MiXCR, run by TCRdb on the 5' RACE reads, gives a single entry per CDR3 protein. Here the sample spans 1.5 million to 2 million distinct CDR3 sequences, roughly 27% being singletons. Looked up from germline, CDR1 is MNHEY and CDR2 is SVGAGI. The ends were cut back, 6 bases at V and 3 bases at J, with 18 bases in the middle. The CDR3 consists of 15 residues.

Sequencing was done on a sample of blood. The sequence was collected from a young woman in good health. The chain uses TRBV6-5 and TRBJ2-7; the D gene is possibly TRBD1 (5 bases). Written as DNA, the CDR3 is TGTGCCAGCAGCCCCCCGCGGCAGGGTGTCTACGAGCAGTACTTC. Protein product: CASSPPRQGVYEQYF.